This TCR beta chain was captured by sequencing in a study of shared clonotypes between healthy human individuals. Data came from immunoSEQ multiplex PCR; TCRdb stores just in-frame clones and leaves some out. Seen here are almost 750,000 clones, about two thirds observed once, and the top ten hold under 2%. Trimming stripped 8 bases from V and 0 bases from J, with 14 bases between. CDR1 MNHEY and CDR2 SVGAGI come from the germline V gene. The CDR3 sequence is 15 residues long. Study conclusions and caveats: A reduction in generation probabilities was seen for non-shared clonotypes relative to those shared by all four donors. Having only a few donors restricted how much genetic and exposure-history diversity was captured.

Points on this clone: No antigen is known for it.

Memory CD4+ cells were the fraction left after CD45RA+ naive selection. The clonotype originates from a woman aged 30 to 39 in good health. V gene TRBV6-5 combines with J gene TRBJ1-3; perhaps TRBD1 as D (5 bases). Sequences were obtained from memory CD4+ T cells sorted from blood. As for subset: CD45RA-negative fraction. Here the CDR3 DNA reads TGTGCCAGCTGGGACGCGCGCCACTCTGGAAACACCATATATTTT. It translates to CASWDARHSGNTIYF.